One TCR beta chain is described in this entry. Its antigen remains unidentified. No per-base quality is available; no much larger clone lies one base away. Taken from cysteine to phenylalanine, the CDR3 has 12 residues. CDR3 DNA is the only sequence kept; it has 36 bases, read in frame from the first base. V is shortened by 2 bases, J by 4 bases, and the region joining them spans 4 bases. Reading the germline V gene gives CDR1 SGDLS and CDR2 YYNGEE. TCRbeta CDR3 regions were amplified from genomic DNA by means of the immunoSEQ Assay, a bias-controlled multiplex PCR. The authors processed their data as follows. The number of nucleated cells in each sample was estimated from the amplification of reference gene primers within the assay. To quantify the absolute abundance of each unique TCRbeta CDR3 rearrangement, sequence reads were collapsed and filtered. Productive Simpson clonality was computed per sample as the square root of Simpson's diversity index over productive rearrangements. TCRdb mirrors the immuneACCESS table, restricted to in-frame sequences. Some clones are absent from its copies; in checked studies, under half trace to an unresolved V gene, and the reason for the others is unknown. Clone size and the V and J calls come from that table; the DNA yielded D and trimming. In this sample the table shows some 240,000 clones, about 93% of which occur a single time. Around 0.84% of the sample is in the top ten clones.

The sample originates from a study of blood T cell repertoires in COVID-19 (dated by TCRdb to 2018 to 2021). The study in broad terms: The collaborator samples originated in the United States, Italy and Spain and spanned the acute and convalescent phases of COVID-19. The repertoires were released in a freely available public database meant as a resource for research on the immune response to SARS-CoV-2. Where available, HLA class I and class II types were obtained from metadata supplied by the sample provider rather than from assay-based typing. Deeply sampled blood TCRbeta repertoires from subjects exposed to, actively infected with, or recovered from COVID-19 were included in the dataset. Sample metadata almost always included a de-identified subject ID, COVID-19 status, age in years and sex. The material from the prospective study consisted of cDNA or gDNA derived from T cells, B-cell-depleted T cells, or PBMCs. Samples were obtained from the ongoing ImmuneRACE study (first 160 participants) and from 1,254 subjects provided by 6 global collaborators.

What the work shows at the level of the full study, not this receptor alone: The amount of clinical and demographic metadata varied by source and participant and was provided uncurated.

In Seattle, one collaborating source enrolled patients while the infection was active and tracked those patients longitudinally over the course of disease. Collaborating institutions collected whole blood in K2EDTA tubes following their own protocols. For TCRbeta analysis, collaborator samples were shipped as frozen whole blood, as isolated PBMCs, or as DNA extracted from either sample type. Rearrangement joined TRBV9 to TRBJ2-1, with the D gene too uncertain to name. The sample comprised peripheral blood. The sequence was collected from a man aged 60 to 69 with COVID-19, enrolled during active disease. In nucleotide form, the sequence is TGTGCCAGCAGCGTCAATTACAATGAGCAGTTCTTC. Translated, this gives CASSVNYNEQFF.